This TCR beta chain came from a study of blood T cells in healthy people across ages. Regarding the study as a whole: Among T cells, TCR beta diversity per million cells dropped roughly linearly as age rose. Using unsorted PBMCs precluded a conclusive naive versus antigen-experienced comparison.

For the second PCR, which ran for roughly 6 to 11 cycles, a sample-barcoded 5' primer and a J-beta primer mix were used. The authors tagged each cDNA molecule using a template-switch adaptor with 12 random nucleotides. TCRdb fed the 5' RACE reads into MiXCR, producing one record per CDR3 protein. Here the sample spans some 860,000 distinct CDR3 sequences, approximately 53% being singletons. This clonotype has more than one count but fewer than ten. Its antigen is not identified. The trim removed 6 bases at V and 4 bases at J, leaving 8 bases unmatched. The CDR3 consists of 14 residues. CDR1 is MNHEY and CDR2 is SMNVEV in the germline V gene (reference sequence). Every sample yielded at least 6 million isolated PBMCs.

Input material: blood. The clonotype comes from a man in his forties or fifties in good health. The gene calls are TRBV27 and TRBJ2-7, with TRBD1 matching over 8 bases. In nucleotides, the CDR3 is TGTGCCAGCAGCCTGACAGGGGCGGGATACGAGCAGTACTTC. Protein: CASSLTGAGYEQYF.